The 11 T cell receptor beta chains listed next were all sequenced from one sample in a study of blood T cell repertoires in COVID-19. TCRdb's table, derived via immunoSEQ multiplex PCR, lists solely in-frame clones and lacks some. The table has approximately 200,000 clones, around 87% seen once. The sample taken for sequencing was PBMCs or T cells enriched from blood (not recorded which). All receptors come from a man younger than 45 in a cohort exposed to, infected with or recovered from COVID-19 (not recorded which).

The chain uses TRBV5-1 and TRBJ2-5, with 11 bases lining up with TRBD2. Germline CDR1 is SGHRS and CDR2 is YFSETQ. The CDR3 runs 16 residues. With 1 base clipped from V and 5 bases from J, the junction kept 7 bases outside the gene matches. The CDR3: CASSLYLAGGSETQYF. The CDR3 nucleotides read TGCGCCAGCAGCTTGTACCTAGCGGGAGGATCGGAGACCCAGTACTTC.

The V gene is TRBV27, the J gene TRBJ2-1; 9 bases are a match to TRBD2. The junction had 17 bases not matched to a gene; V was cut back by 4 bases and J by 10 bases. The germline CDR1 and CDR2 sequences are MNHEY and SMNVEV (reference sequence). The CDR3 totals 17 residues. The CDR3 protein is CASSSRQVHPGLAEQFF. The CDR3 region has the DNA TGTGCCAGCAGTTCACGGCAGGTCCATCCGGGACTAGCAGAGCAGTTCTTC.

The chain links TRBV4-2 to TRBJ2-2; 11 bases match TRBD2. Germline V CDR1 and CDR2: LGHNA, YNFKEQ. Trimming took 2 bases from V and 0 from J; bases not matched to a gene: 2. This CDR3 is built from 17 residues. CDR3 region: CASSQNSGGANTGELFF. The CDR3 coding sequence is TGTGCCAGCAGCCAAAATAGCGGGGGGGCGAACACCGGGGAGCTGTTTTTT.

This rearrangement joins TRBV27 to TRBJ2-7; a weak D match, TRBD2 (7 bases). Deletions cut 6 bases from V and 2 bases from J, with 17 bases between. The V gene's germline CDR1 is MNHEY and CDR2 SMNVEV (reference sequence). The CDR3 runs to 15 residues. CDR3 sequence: CASRVGGLDPYEQYF. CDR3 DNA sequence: TGTGCCAGCAGGGTGGGGGGGCTAGACCCCTACGAGCAGTACTTC.

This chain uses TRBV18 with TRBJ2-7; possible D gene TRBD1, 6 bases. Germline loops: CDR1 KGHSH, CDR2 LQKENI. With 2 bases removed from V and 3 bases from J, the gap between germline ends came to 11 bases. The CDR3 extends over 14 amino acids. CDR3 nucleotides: TGTGCCAGCTCACCAATAGGGACAAGCTACGAGCAGTACTTC. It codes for CASSPIGTSYEQYF.

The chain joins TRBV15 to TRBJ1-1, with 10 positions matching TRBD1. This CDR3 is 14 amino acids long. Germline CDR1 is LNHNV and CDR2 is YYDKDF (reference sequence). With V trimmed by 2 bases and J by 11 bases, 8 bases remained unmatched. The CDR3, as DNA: TGTGCCACCAGCAGAATCGGGACAGGGGATGGGGCTTTCTTT. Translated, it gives CATSRIGTGDGAFF.

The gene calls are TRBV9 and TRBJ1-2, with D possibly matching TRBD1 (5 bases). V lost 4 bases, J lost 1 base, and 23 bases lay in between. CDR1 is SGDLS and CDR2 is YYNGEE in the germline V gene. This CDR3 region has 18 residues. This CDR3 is CASSPWRGSTHFNYGYTF. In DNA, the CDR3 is TGTGCCAGCAGCCCTTGGAGGGGTTCTACCCACTTTAACTATGGCTACACCTTC.

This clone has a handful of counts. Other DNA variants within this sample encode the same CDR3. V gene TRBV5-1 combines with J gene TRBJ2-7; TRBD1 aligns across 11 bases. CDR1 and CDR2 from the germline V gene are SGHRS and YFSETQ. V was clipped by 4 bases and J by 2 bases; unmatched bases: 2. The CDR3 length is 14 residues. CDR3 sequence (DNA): TGCGCCAGCAGCCCGGGACAGGGGGCCTACGAGCAGTACTTC. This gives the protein CASSPGQGAYEQYF.

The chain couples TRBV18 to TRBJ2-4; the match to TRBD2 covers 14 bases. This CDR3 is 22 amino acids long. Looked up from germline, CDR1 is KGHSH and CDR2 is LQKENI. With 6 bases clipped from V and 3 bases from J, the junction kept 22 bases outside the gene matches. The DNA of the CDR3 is TGTGCCAGCTCTAAGATACCGGGACTAGCGGGAGATTCACCACTAGACAAAAACATTCAGTACTTC. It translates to CASSKIPGLAGDSPLDKNIQYF. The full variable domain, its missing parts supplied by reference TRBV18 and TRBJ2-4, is NAGVMQNPRHLVRRRGQEARLRCSPMKGHSHVYWYRQLPEEGLKFMVYLQKENIIDESGMPKERFSAEFPKEGPSILRIQQVVRGDSAAYFCASSKIPGLAGDSPLDKNIQYFGAGTRLSVL.

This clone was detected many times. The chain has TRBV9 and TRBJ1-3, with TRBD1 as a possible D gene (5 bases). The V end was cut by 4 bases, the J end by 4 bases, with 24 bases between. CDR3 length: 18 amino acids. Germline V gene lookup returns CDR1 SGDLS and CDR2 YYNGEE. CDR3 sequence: CASSTGGAAGLSGNTIYF. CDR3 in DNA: TGTGCCAGCAGCACGGGTGGGGCGGCAGGGCTTTCCGGAAACACCATATATTTT.

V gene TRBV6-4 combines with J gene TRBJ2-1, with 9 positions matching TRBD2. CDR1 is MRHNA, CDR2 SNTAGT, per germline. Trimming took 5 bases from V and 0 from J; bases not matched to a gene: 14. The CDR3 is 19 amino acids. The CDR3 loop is CASSRSTSGSWSSYNEQFF. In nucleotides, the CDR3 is TGTGCCAGCAGTCGGTCGACTAGCGGTTCTTGGAGCTCCTACAATGAGCAGTTCTTC.